These T cell receptor delta chains were read from a single sample in a study of gamma-delta T cells after stem cell transplantation. TCRdb re-analyzed the RT-PCR reads via CATT. The profile covers more than 800 delta-chain clones, with 1.4% appearing a single time and 77% taken by the ten largest. Source material: gamma-delta T cells. These receptors came from a human donor. It is not recorded whose cells these are; they may come from a transplant donor. CDR3s include the opening cysteine and the closing phenylalanine or tryptophan. The D gene is left open where the match is weak. The size entry is marked missing in some rows and otherwise reads once, few, many or a size class.

V gene	clone size	J gene	D gene	CDR3 protein	CDR3 DNA
TRDV2	.	TRDJ1	TRDD3	CACDSLGDTPTGTDKLIF	TGTGCCTGTGACAGTCTGGGGGATACGCCTACGGGCACCGATAAACTCATCTTT
TRDV2	medium-sized	TRDJ1	TRDD3	CACDTVILGDSPTDKLIF	TGTGCCTGTGACACCGTGATACTGGGGGATTCCCCCACCGATAAACTCATCTTT
TRDV2	.	TRDJ1	TRDD3	CACDAVLGDTTHTDKLIF	TGTGCCTGTGACGCCGTACTGGGGGATACGACCCACACCGATAAACTCATCTTT
TRDV2	many	TRDJ1	TRDD3	CACDRLGGTDKLIF	TGTGCCTGTGACCGCCTGGGGGGCACCGATAAACTCATCTTT
TRDV2	large	TRDJ1	TRDD3	CACDTLGAPYTDKLIF	TGTGCCTGTGACACCCTGGGGGCCCCGTACACCGATAAACTCATCTTT
TRDV3	few	TRDJ1	TRDD3	CAFSPTGGHPYTDKLIF	TGTGCCTTTAGTCCTACTGGGGGGCATCCTTACACCGATAAACTCATCTTT
TRDV3	.	TRDJ1	TRDD3	CAFSPTGGNTDKLIF	TGTGCCTTTAGTCCTACTGGGGGAAACACCGATAAACTCATCTTT
TRDV1	.	TRDJ1	TRDD3	CAMGGDGLPLIWGRIGHDTDKRIF	TGTGCGATGGGGGGAGACGGCCTCCCTCTGATCTGGGGGAGAATTGGGCATGACACCGATAAACGCATCTTT
TRDV2	.	TRDJ1	TRDD3	CACERLVLGTPGVYTDKLIF	TGTGCCTGTGAAAGACTCGTACTGGGGACCCCGGGGGTGTACACCGATAAACTCATCTTT
TRDV2	large	TRDJ3	.	CACDTAGVSSWDTRQMFF	TGTGCCTGTGACACCGCTGGGGTAAGCTCCTGGGACACCCGACAGATGTTTTTC
TRDV2	.	TRDJ1	TRDD3	CACDTVSLGDTTDKLIF	TGTGCCTGTGACACCGTTAGCCTGGGGGATACGACCGATAAACTCATCTTT
TRDV2	large	TRDJ1	TRDD3	CACDSLGDRSDKLIF	TGTGCCTGTGACAGTCTGGGGGATAGATCCGATAAACTCATCTTT
TRDV1	medium-sized	TRDJ1	.	CALGDPIVIGFRMWTRSRLIF	TGTGCTCTTGGGGATCCCATAGTAATTGGTTTCCGCATGTGGACCCGATCTCGACTCATCTTT
TRDV2	.	TRDJ3	TRDD3	CACDIVLGDTLTGTRQMFF	TGTGCCTGTGACATCGTACTGGGGGATACCCTAACGGGCACCCGACAGATGTTTTTC
TRDV1	large	TRDJ1	TRDD3	CALGEFVSTGAYSVTDKLIF	TGTGCTCTTGGGGAATTCGTAAGTACTGGGGCCTACTCCGTCACCGATAAACTCATCTTT
TRDV3	.	TRDJ1	.	CAFLRGGLTDKLIF	TGTGCCTTTCTACGAGGGGGACTTACCGATAAACTCATCTTT
TRDV2	.	TRDJ1	TRDD3	CACDTVLGDREDTDKLIF	TGTGCCTGTGACACGGTACTGGGGGATCGGGAGGACACCGATAAACTCATCTTT
TRDV2	large	TRDJ1	TRDD3	CACDTVDLLGGNTDKLIF	TGTGCCTGTGACACGGTGGACTTACTGGGGGGTAACACCGATAAACTCATCTTT
TRDV2	.	TRDJ2	TRDD3	CACDTLGATSSLTAQPFF	TGTGCCTGTGACACTCTGGGGGCCACCTCCTCTTTGACAGCGCAACCCTTCTTT
TRDV2	large	TRDJ1	TRDD3	CACDTVGLGIPYTDKLIF	TGTGCCTGTGACACCGTAGGACTGGGGATCCCGTACACCGATAAACTCATCTTT
TRDV2	large	TRDJ1	TRDD3	CACDPLLGDTDKLIF	TGTGCCTGTGACCCGCTACTGGGGGACACCGATAAACTCATCTTT
TRDV2	large	TRDJ1	TRDD3	CACDTMGDTGFDKLIF	TGTGCCTGTGACACGATGGGGGATACAGGTTTCGATAAACTCATCTTT
TRDV2	.	TRDJ1	TRDD3	CACDTVSLGDTQNHHTDKLIF	TGTGCCTGTGACACCGTTAGCCTGGGGGATACGCAAAATCACCACACCGATAAACTCATCTTT
TRDV2	few	TRDJ1	TRDD3	CACDPWGILGPYTDKLIF	TGTGCCTGTGACCCCTGGGGGATACTTGGGCCTTACACCGATAAACTCATCTTC
TRDV1	medium-sized	TRDJ1	TRDD3	CALGELYFLRFMYWGIHTDKLIF	TGTGCTCTTGGGGAACTTTACTTCCTACGGTTTATGTACTGGGGGATACACACCGATAAACTCATCTTT
TRDV3	large	TRDJ1	.	CACFPQYWSYTDKLIF	TGTGCCTGTTTCCCTCAGTACTGGAGTTACACCGATAAACTCATCTTT
TRDV2	.	TRDJ1	TRDD3	CACDTLLGDTTHTDKLIF	TGTGCCTGTGACACCTTGCTGGGGGATACGACCCACACCGATAAACTCATCTTT
TRDV2	large	TRDJ1	TRDD3	CACDTLIRTGGHPYTDKLIF	TGTGCCTGTGACACCCTAATCCGTACTGGGGGACACCCGTACACCGATAAACTCATCTTT
TRDV2	.	TRDJ1	TRDD3	CACERLVLGDTDKLIF	TGTGCCTGTGAAAGACTCGTACTGGGGGACACCGATAAACTCATCTTT
TRDV2	large	TRDJ1	TRDD3	CACDVLGALDKLIF	TGTGCCTGCGACGTACTGGGGGCCCTCGATAAACTCATCTTT
TRDV2	.	TRDJ1	TRDD3	CACDVLGDIWSDKLIF	TGTGCCTGTGACGTACTGGGGGATATTTGGAGCGATAAACTCATCTTT
TRDV2	few	TRDJ1	TRDD3	CACDPLLGDTPTGTDKLIF	TGTGCCTGTGACCCGCTACTGGGGGATACGCCTACGGGCACCGATAAACTCATCTTT
TRDV2	many	TRDJ2	.	CACDPVGATPSLTAQLFF	TGTGCCTGTGACCCCGTGGGGGCCACCCCCTCTTTGACAGCACAACTCTTCTTT
TRDV2	few	TRDJ1	.	CACDTVVGDREDTDKLIF	TGCGCCTGTGACACCGTTGTTGGGGATCGGGAGGACACCGATAAACTCATCTTT
TRDV2	hyperexpanded	TRDJ1	TRDD3	CACDTLPTPLTGGHPYTDKLIF	TGTGCCTGTGACACCTTGCCTACCCCACTTACTGGGGGGCATCCTTACACCGATAAACTCATCTTT
TRDV2	few	TRDJ1	TRDD3	CACERLVLGDTPTGTDKLIF	TGTGCCTGTGAAAGACTCGTACTGGGGGATACGCCTACGGGCACCGATAAACTCATCTTT
TRDV2	hyperexpanded	TRDJ1	TRDD3	CACDPVGDTTHTDKLIF	TGTGCCTGTGACCCCGTGGGGGATACGACCCACACCGATAAACTCATCTTT
TRDV2	few	TRDJ1	TRDD3	CACDTVSLGDRGTDKLIF	TGTGCCTGTGACACCGTTAGCCTGGGGGATAGGGGCACCGATAAACTCATCTTT
TRDV2	.	TRDJ3	TRDD3	CACDPTGGSWDTRQMFF	TGTGCCTGTGACCCTACTGGGGGCTCCTGGGACACCCGACAGATGTTTTTC
TRDV2	large	TRDJ1	TRDD3	CACDKLGGYTDKLIF	TGTGCCTGTGACAAACTGGGGGGTTACACCGATAAACTCATCTTT
TRDV1	large	TRDJ2	.	CALGENPTKTVLILGYRLLTAQLFF	TGTGCTCTTGGGGAAAATCCTACTAAGACTGTCCTAATTCTAGGATACCGCCTTTTGACAGCACAACTCTTCTTT
TRDV1	large	TRDJ1	TRDD3	CALVIPTGGRGGTDKLIF	TGTGCTCTTGTGATTCCTACTGGGGGAAGGGGTGGTACCGATAAACTCATCTTT
TRDV2	.	TRDJ1	TRDD3	CACDTLLGDTGPTDKLIF	TGTGCCTGTGACACCTTACTGGGGGATACCGGACCCACCGATAAACTCATCTTT
TRDV2	few	TRDJ1	TRDD3	CACDFLGDTTDKLIF	TGTGCCTGTGATTTTCTGGGGGATACGACCGATAAACTCATCTTT
TRDV2	few	TRDJ1	TRDD3	CACDTLLGALDKLIF	TGTGCCTGTGACACCTTACTGGGGGCCCTCGATAAACTCATCTTT
TRDV2	few	TRDJ3	TRDD3	CACDIVLGVTSSWDTRQMFF	TGTGCCTGTGACATCGTACTGGGGGTTACGAGCTCCTGGGACACCCGACAGATGTTTTTC
TRDV2	.	TRDJ3	TRDD3	CACDTVVGDTSSWDTRQMFF	TGTGCCTGTGACACCGTTGTTGGGGATACTAGCTCCTGGGACACCCGACAGATGTTTTTC
TRDV2	medium-sized	TRDJ1	.	CACDFFIPTRLGGYTDKLIF	TGTGCCTGTGACTTTTTTATTCCTACTCGACTGGGGGGTTACACCGATAAACTCATCTTT
TRDV2	few	TRDJ2	TRDD3	CACDLLGATPSLTAQLFF	TGTGCCTGTGACCTACTGGGGGCCACCCCCTCTTTGACAGCACAACTCTTCTTT
TRDV1	.	TRDJ1	.	CALGDPIVIGFRMWTRSRLIF	TGTGCCCTTGGGGATCCCATAGTAATTGGTTTCCGCATGTGGACCCGATCTCGACTCATCTTT
TRDV2	medium-sized	TRDJ1	TRDD3	CACDTLLGDREDTDKLIF	TGTGCCTGTGACACCTTACTGGGGGATCGGGAGGACACCGATAAACTCATCTTT
TRDV2	.	TRDJ1	TRDD3	CACDTVSLGDRPDKLIF	TGTGCCTGTGACACCGTTAGCCTGGGGGATAGGCCCGATAAACTCATCTTT
TRDV2	.	TRDJ2	TRDD3	CACDTLLGDTPSLTAQLFF	TGTGCCTGTGACACCTTACTGGGGGATACGCCCTCTTTGACAGCACAACTCTTCTTT
TRDV2	few	TRDJ1	TRDD3	CACDVLGDTTDKLIF	TGTGCCTGTGACGTACTGGGGGATACGACCGATAAACTCATCTTT